The 24 T cell receptor beta chains reported below all come from one sample, sequenced in a study. Via MiXCR, TCRdb re-called the 5' RACE reads, giving one row per CDR3 protein. The table records around 50,000 distinct CDR3 sequences, less than 30% of them present only once. Tregs were sorted as CD4+CD25+CD127-/low cells. The sample was tumor-infiltrating Tregs sorted from the breast tumor. These receptors were obtained from a female donor with breast cancer.

The DNA of the CDR3 is TGTGCCAGCAGCAATACATCACCAATCCAAGAGACCCAGTACTTC. Translation gives CASSNTSPIQETQYF. The chain carries TRBV6-2 or TRBV6-3 and TRBJ2-5; D remains unclear. This CDR3 is 15 amino acids long. Germline values: CDR1 MNHEY, CDR2 SVGEGT. V dropped 6 bases and J dropped 1 base, with 15 bases sitting between them.

At least ten counts were recorded for this clonotype. The chain combines TRBV29-1 with TRBJ2-7; D is ambiguous. The V gene's germline CDR1 is SQVTM and CDR2 ANQGSEA. The germline V and J ends were trimmed by 0 bases and 3 bases, with 9 bases remaining between them. There are 13 residues in the CDR3. The CDR3 nucleotides are TGCAGCGTTGAAGATGAAAGCATCTACGAGCAGTACTTC. Its protein is CSVEDESIYEQYF.

This clonotype was seen a few times. V gene TRBV4-2 combines with J gene TRBJ2-6, with D perhaps TRBD2 (6 bases). V was pared by 5 bases and J by 2 bases, with 13 bases between. Per germline, CDR1 LGHNA and CDR2 YNFKEQ. The CDR3 has 16 amino acids. CDR3 sequence: CASSSQAGTGANVLTF. CDR3 sequence (DNA): TGTGCCAGCAGCTCCCAAGCGGGTACTGGGGCCAACGTCCTGACTTTC.

The V gene is TRBV9, the J gene TRBJ2-1, with unresolved D. The CDR3 consists of 16 residues. Germline-derived CDR1 and CDR2 are SGDLS and YYNGEE. V gave up 3 bases and J gave up 4 bases, with 17 bases separating them. The chain's CDR3 is CASSASPLVAYNEQFF. As DNA, the CDR3 is TGTGCCAGCAGCGCCTCTCCCCTAGTGGCTTACAATGAGCAGTTCTTC.

Written as DNA, the CDR3 is TGCAGTGCTAGTCCGGCTGTGGTTGCTTTCTTT. As protein: CSASPAVVAFF. V gene TRBV20-1 combines with J gene TRBJ1-1, with D unclear. The germline CDR1 and CDR2 sequences are DFQATT and SNEGSKA (reference sequence). V dropped 3 bases and J dropped 11 bases, with 13 bases sitting between them. The CDR3 is 11 amino acids.

In this sample, this clonotype turned up many times. The chain has TRBV4-3 and TRBJ2-3; possibly TRBD1 for D (6 bases). The CDR3 contains 13 residues. V was pared by 2 bases and J by 6 bases, with 9 bases between. Germline V gene data show CDR1 as LGHNA and CDR2 as YSLEER. The CDR3 reads CASSQNREDTQYF. CDR3 DNA: TGCGCCAGCAGCCAAAACAGGGAGGATACGCAGTATTTT.

The V and J genes are TRBV20-1 and TRBJ2-7, with a tentative D call TRBD2 (5 bases). In germline, CDR1 is DFQATT, CDR2 SNEGSKA (reference sequence). The CDR3 runs 12 residues. V was cut by 1 base and J by 6 bases, with 10 bases left in between. CDR3 nucleotides: TGCAGTGCTAGAGGCCGGGCGGGCGAGCAGTACTTC. This translates into CSARGRAGEQYF.

The rearrangement joins TRBV2 to TRBJ1-1, with D tentatively TRBD1 (6 bases). The CDR3 loop spans 14 amino acids. Germline CDR1 SNHLY, CDR2 FYNNEI. Deletions cut 7 bases from V and 8 bases from J, with 20 bases between. CDR3 residues: CASTTQHRTAEAFF. CDR3 DNA: TGTGCCAGCACTACACAACATCGGACAGCAGAAGCTTTCTTT.

The rearrangement links TRBV7-6 to TRBJ1-1, with D uncertain. In germline, CDR1 is SGHVS, CDR2 FNYEAQ. V lost 0 bases to trimming and J lost 1 base, with 9 bases between them. The CDR3 extends over 15 amino acids. The CDR3 nucleotides are TGTGCCAGCAGCTTAGCGGAGGGTGGGAACACTGAAGCTTTCTTT. Translated, it gives CASSLAEGGNTEAFF. Full variable domain (rest looked up from reference TRBV7-6 and TRBJ1-1): GAGVSQSPRYKVTKRGQDVALRCDPISGHVSLYWYRQALGQGPEFLTYFNYEAQQDKSGLPNDRFSAERPEGSISTLTIQRTEQRDSAMYRCASSLAEGGNTEAFFGQGTRLTVV.

There are many counts of this clonotype. The chain has TRBV28 and TRBJ1-3; 11 bases line up with TRBD1. The CDR3 spans 16 residues. The ends lost 7 bases at V and 5 bases at J; junction bases unmatched: 10. Per the germline V gene, CDR1 is MDHEN and CDR2 is SYDVKM. CDR3 nucleotides: TGTGCCAGCACCGGAGGACAGGGGGCCTGGAGAAACACCATATATTTT. This translates into CASTGGQGAWRNTIYF.

This clonotype was recorded many times. The chain joins TRBV12-3 or TRBV12-4 to TRBJ1-5; TRBD1 is a possible D gene (5 bases). The V and J ends lost 8 bases and 3 bases respectively, with 14 bases between them. The CDR3 length is 14 residues. This CDR3 is CASRGEGDNQPQHF. The CDR3 DNA reads TGTGCCAGCCGGGGCGAGGGTGACAATCAGCCCCAGCATTTT.

By share of the sample, this clonotype is medium-sized. The chain combines TRBV4-2 with TRBJ2-1, with 8 bases fitting TRBD2. The CDR3 totals 17 residues. CDR1 and CDR2 (germline): LGHNA, YNFKEQ. Trimming took 0 bases from V and 2 from J; bases not matched to a gene: 6. The CDR3 nucleotides are TGTGCCAGCAGCCAAGATGGGAGCGGGGGCGCCTACAATGAGCAGTTCTTC. It translates to CASSQDGSGGAYNEQFF.

V is TRBV4-3 and J is TRBJ2-7, with 12 positions matching TRBD1. The CDR3 extends over 17 amino acids. CDR1 LGHNA and CDR2 YSLEER come from the germline V gene. With 3 bases clipped from V and 4 bases from J, the junction kept 10 bases outside the gene matches. The CDR3 coding sequence is TGCGCCAGCAGCCATGACCTGCCGGGACAGGGGGCGTACGAGCAGTACTTC. This encodes CASSHDLPGQGAYEQYF.

Turning to this clonotype: A much larger clone lies one base from this, so it may be a read error. This rearrangement joins TRBV29-1 to TRBJ1-2; D is ambiguous. This CDR3 is 14 amino acids long. Germline V gene lookup returns CDR1 SQVTM and CDR2 ANQGSEA. For the CDR3, the DNA is TGCGGCGTTGAGCCGAGACGGGGTAACTATGGCTACACCTTC. It translates to CGVEPRRGNYGYTF.

The chain combines TRBV7-3 with TRBJ2-3; tentatively, D is TRBD1 or TRBD2 (5 bases each). Germline V CDR1 and CDR2: SGHTA, FQGTGA. V was shortened by 3 bases and J by 6 bases, with 13 bases between the two germline ends. This CDR3 has 14 amino acids. The CDR3 sequence is CASSLGTRPDTQYF. The CDR3 DNA follows: TGTGCCAGCAGCTTGGGGACCCGCCCCGATACGCAGTATTTT.

This clonotype was counted at least ten times. DNA for the CDR3: TGTGCCAGCAGTGGACGGACAGAAAATGGCTACACCTTC. Its translation is CASSGRTENGYTF. The rearrangement joins TRBV6-1 to TRBJ1-2; maybe TRBD1 (6 bases). Germline-derived CDR1 and CDR2 are MNHNS and SASEGT. Trimming cost V 4 bases and J 6 bases, with 12 bases left between them. This CDR3 is built from 13 residues.

This sequence joins TRBV7-2 and TRBJ1-1; D ambiguous. Germline values: CDR1 SGHTA, CDR2 FQGNSA. This CDR3 spans 13 amino acids. V lost 2 bases, J lost 10 bases, and 14 bases lay in between. CDR3 DNA sequence: TGTGCCAGCAGCTTATCGTCCGGGATATCAGCTTTCTTT. It yields the protein CASSLSSGISAFF.

This clonotype was detected ten times or more. The chain joins TRBV10-3 to TRBJ2-5, with D possibly called TRBD1 or TRBD2 (5 bases each). Per germline, CDR1 ENHRY and CDR2 SYGVKD. V was cut by 3 bases and J by 2 bases, with 16 bases left in between. The CDR3 totals 16 residues. CDR3: CAISDGGHKGQETQYF. The CDR3 DNA sequence: TGTGCCATCAGTGACGGAGGACATAAAGGTCAAGAGACCCAGTACTTC.

Relative to its sample, this clonotype is medium-sized. This chain uses TRBV6-1 with TRBJ1-1; a possible D gene is TRBD1 (6 bases). The CDR3 totals 13 residues. V lost 10 bases to trimming and J lost 1 base, with 13 bases between them. The germline CDR1 and CDR2 sequences are MNHNS and SASEGT. The CDR3 sequence is CAILRDTNTEAFF. Written as DNA, the CDR3 is TGTGCCATCCTCCGGGACACGAACACTGAAGCTTTCTTT.

This clonotype was detected many times. This chain uses TRBV6-5 with TRBJ1-4; no reliable D call. In germline, CDR1 is MNHEY, CDR2 SVGAGI. CDR3 length equals 12 residues. V was cut by 6 bases and J by 6 bases, with 8 bases left in between. The DNA for the CDR3 is TGTGCCAGCAGGAATCGGGATGAAAAACTGTTTTTT. Its protein product is CASRNRDEKLFF.

The V gene is TRBV5-5, the J gene TRBJ1-2; TRBD1 agrees at 7 bases. This CDR3 is 14 amino acids long. V lost 0 bases and J lost 6; bases outside the gene matches: 5. In germline, CDR1 is SGHKS, CDR2 YYEKEE (reference sequence). The CDR3 here is CASSLAQGFNGYTF. CDR3 in DNA: TGTGCCAGCAGCTTGGCACAGGGGTTCAATGGCTACACCTTC.

V usage is TRBV27 and J usage is TRBJ2-4; tentative D call: TRBD1 (6 bases). The germline V and J ends were trimmed by 8 bases and 0 bases, with 17 bases remaining between them. The CDR3 contains 16 residues. Germline CDR1 is MNHEY and CDR2 is SMNVEV (reference sequence). In DNA form, the CDR3 reads TGTGCCAGCGAGACAACGGGACACCAAGCCAAAAACATTCAGTACTTC. Its protein product is CASETTGHQAKNIQYF.

This clonotype was seen many times. This chain links TRBV29-1 with TRBJ2-7; either TRBD1 or TRBD2 may fit D (7 bases each). Germline-derived CDR1 and CDR2 are SQVTM and ANQGSEA. V lost 4 bases and J lost 1, with 14 bases in between. The CDR3 contains 14 residues. The CDR3 loop is CSVGGTAGSYEQYF. The DNA of the CDR3 is TGCAGCGTTGGCGGGACAGCGGGATCCTACGAGCAGTACTTC.

This clonotype was recorded many times. The J gene is TRBJ2-1, the V gene TRBV6-6; 8 positions agree with TRBD2. The CDR3 covers 20 residues. With 2 bases clipped from V and 0 bases from J, the junction kept 15 bases outside the gene matches. CDR1 and CDR2 (germline): MNHNY, SVGAGI (reference sequence). The CDR3 protein is CASSYTGGGRSQSSYNEQFF. CDR3 nucleotide sequence: TGTGCCAGCAGTTACACGGGGGGCGGGAGGTCTCAGAGCTCCTACAATGAGCAGTTCTTC.